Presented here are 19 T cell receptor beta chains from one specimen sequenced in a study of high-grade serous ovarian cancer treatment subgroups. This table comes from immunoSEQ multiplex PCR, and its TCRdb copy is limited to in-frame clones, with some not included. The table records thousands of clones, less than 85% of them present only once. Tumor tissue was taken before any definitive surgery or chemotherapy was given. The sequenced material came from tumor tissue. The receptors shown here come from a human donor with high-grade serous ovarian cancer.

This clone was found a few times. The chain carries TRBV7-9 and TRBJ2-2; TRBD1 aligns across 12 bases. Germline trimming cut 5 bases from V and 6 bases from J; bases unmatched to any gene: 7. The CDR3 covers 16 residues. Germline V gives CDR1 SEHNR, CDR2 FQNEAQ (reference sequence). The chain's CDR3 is CASSLRDRGRPGELFF. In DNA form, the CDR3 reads TGTGCCAGCAGCCTCCGGGACAGGGGGCGCCCCGGGGAGCTGTTTTTT.

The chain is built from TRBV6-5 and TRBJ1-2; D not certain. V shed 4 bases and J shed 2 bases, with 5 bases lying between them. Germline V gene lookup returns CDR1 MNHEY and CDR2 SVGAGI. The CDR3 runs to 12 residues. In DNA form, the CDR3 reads TGTGCCAGCAGTTTGGACAACTATGGCTACACCTTC. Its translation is CASSLDNYGYTF.

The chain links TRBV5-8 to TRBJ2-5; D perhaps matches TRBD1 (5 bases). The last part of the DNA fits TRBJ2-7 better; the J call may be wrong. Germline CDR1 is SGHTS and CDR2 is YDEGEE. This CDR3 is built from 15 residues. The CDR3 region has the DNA TGTGCCAGCAGCTCTCGTAGGGGTGGATGGTACGAGCAGTACTTC. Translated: CASSSRRGGWYEQYF.

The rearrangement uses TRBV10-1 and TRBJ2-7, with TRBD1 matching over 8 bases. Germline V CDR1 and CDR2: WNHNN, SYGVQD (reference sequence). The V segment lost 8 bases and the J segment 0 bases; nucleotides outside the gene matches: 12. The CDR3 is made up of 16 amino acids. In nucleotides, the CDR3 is TGCGCCAGCCCCGAGCGGACAGGGAGGTCCTCCTACGAGCAGTACTTC. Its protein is CASPERTGRSSYEQYF.

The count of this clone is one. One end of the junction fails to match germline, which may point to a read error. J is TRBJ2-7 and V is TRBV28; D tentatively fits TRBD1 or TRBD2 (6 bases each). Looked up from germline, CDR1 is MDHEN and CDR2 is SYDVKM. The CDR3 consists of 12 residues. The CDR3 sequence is CASSLKGGRKSF. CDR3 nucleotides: TGTGCCAGCAGTTTAAAAGGGGGGCGTAAGTCCTTC. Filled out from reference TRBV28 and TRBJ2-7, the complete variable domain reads DVKVTQSSRYLVKRTGEKVFLECVQDMDHENMFWYRQDPGLGLRLIYFSYDVKMKEKGDIPEGYSVSREKKERFSLILESASTNQTSMYLCASSLKGGRKSFGPGTRLTVT.

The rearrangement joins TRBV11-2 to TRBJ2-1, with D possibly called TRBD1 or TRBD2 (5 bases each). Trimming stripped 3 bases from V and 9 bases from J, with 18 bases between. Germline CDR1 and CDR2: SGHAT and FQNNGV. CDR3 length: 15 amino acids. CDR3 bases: TGTGCCAGCAGCTTCGAGGGGAGAGACGGCGGTGAGCAGTTCTTC. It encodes CASSFEGRDGGEQFF. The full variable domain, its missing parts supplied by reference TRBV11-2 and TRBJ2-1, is EAGVAQSPRYKIIEKRQSVAFWCNPISGHATLYWYQQILGQGPKLLIQFQNNGVVDDSQLPKDRFSAERLKGVDSTLKIQPAKLEDSAVYLCASSFEGRDGGEQFFGPGTRLTVL.

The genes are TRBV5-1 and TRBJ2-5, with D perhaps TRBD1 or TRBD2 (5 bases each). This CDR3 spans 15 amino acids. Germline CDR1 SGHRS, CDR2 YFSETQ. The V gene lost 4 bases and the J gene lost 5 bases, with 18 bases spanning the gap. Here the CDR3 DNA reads TGCGCCAGCAGCCCTCGGGTACGCGAGGGGGAGACCCAGTACTTC. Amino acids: CASSPRVREGETQYF.

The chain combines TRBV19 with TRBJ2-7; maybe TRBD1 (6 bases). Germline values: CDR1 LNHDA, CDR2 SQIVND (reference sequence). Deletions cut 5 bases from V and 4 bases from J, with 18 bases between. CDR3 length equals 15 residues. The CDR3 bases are TGTGCCAGTAGTTCCGGAGGCCTGGGGGCTTACGAGCAGTACTTC. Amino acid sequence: CASSSGGLGAYEQYF.

The CDR3 here is CASSPPFRGRGEQYF. CDR3 nucleotide sequence: TGTGCCAGCAGTCCCCCGTTCCGGGGGAGGGGAGAGCAGTACTTC. The V and J genes are TRBV6-5 and TRBJ2-7; 7 bases line up with TRBD2. V shed 5 bases and J 7 bases; nucleotides not matched to a gene: 14. CDR3 length equals 15 residues. The germline V gene has CDR1 MNHEY and CDR2 SVGAGI.

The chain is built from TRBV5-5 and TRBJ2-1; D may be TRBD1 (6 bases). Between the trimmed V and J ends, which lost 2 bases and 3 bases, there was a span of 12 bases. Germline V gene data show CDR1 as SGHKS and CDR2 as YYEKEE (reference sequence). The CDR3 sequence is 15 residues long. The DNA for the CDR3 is TGTGCCAGCAGCTTAGGGACATGGAACTACAATGAGCAGTTCTTC. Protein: CASSLGTWNYNEQFF. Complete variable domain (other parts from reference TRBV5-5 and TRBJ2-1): DAGVTQSPTHLIKTRGQQVTLRCSPISGHKSVSWYQQVLGQGPQFIFQYYEKEERGRGNFPDRFSARQFPNYSSELNVNALLLGDSALYLCASSLGTWNYNEQFFGPGTRLTVL.

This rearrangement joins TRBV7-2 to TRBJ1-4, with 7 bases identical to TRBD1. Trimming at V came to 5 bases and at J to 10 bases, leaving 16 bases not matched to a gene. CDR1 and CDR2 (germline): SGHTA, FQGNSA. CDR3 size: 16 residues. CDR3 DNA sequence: TGTGCCAGCAGCCCTGGGCGGGGACAGCGGAGCGTAAAACTGTTTTTT. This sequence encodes CASSPGRGQRSVKLFF.

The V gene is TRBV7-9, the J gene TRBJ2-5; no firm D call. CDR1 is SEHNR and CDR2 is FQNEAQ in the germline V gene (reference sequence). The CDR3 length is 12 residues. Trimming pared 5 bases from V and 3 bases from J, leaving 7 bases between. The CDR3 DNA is TGTGCCAGCAGCAGAGGAGAAGAGACCCAGTACTTC. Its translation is CASSRGEETQYF.

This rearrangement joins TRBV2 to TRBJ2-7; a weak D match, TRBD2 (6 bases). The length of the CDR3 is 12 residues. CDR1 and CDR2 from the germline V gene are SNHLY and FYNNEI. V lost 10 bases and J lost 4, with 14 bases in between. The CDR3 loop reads CATRTTLYEQYF. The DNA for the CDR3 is TGTGCCACCCGGACTACCCTGTACGAGCAGTACTTC.

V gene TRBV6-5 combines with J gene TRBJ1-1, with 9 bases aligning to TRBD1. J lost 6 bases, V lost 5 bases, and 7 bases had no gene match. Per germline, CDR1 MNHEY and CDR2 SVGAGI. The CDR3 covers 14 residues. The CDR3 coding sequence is TGTGCCAGCAGTCAACAGGGGGCAGGGGCTGAAGCTTTCTTT. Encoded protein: CASSQQGAGAEAFF.

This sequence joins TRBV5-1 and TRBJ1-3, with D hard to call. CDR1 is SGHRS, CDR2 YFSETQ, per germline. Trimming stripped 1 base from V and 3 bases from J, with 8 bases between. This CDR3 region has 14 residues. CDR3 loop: CASSLSDGGNTIYF. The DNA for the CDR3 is TGCGCCAGCAGCTTGTCAGATGGTGGAAACACCATATATTTT.

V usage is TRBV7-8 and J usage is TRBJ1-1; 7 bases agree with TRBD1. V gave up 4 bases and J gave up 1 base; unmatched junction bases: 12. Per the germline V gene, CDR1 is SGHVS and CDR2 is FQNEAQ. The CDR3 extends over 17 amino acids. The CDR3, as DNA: TGTGCCAGCAGCTCGCGAGTAGGGGGCTCAGGGAACACTGAAGCTTTCTTT. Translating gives CASSSRVGGSGNTEAFF. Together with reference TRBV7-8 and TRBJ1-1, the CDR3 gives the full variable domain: GAGVSQSPRYKVAKRGQDVALRCDPISGHVSLFWYQQALGQGPEFLTYFQNEAQLDKSGLPSDRFFAERPEGSVSTLKIQRTQQEDSAVYLCASSSRVGGSGNTEAFFGQGTRLTVV.

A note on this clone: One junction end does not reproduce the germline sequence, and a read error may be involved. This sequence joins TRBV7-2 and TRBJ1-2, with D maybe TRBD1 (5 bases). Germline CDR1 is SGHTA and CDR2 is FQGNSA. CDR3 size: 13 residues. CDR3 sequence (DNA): TGTGCCAGCAGCTTAGCGGGACTTCCCGGGGGTGCCTTC. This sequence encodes CASSLAGLPGGAF.

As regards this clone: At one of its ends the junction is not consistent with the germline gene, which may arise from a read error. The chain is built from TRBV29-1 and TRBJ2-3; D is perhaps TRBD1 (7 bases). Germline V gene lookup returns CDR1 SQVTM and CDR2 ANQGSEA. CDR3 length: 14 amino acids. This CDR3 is CSVEGRRGTDTQCF. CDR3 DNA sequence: TGCAGCGTCGAGGGGAGACGGGGGACAGATACGCAGTGTTTT.

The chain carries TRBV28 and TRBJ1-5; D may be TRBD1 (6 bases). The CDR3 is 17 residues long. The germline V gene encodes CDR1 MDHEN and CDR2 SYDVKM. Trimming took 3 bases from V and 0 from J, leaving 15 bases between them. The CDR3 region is CASSFGTPQSSNQPQHF. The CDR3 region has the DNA TGTGCCAGCAGTTTCGGGACACCTCAAAGTAGCAATCAGCCCCAGCATTTT.